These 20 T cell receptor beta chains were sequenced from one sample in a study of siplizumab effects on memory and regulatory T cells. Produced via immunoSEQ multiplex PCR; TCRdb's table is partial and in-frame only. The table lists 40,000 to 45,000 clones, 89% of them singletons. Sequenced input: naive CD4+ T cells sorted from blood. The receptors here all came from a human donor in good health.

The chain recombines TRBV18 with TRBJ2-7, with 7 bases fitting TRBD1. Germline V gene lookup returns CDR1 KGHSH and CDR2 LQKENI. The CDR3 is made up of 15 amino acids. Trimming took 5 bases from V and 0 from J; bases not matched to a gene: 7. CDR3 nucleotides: TGTGCCAGCTCATCTAGCCGGGACAGCTCCTACGAGCAGTACTTC. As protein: CASSSSRDSSYEQYF.

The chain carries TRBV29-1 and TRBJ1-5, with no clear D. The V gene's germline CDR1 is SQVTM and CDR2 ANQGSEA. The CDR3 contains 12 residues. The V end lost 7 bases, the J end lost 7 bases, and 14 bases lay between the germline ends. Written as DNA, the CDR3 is TGCAGCGGCCAAAACAGCGGCCAGCCCCAGCATTTT. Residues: CSGQNSGQPQHF.

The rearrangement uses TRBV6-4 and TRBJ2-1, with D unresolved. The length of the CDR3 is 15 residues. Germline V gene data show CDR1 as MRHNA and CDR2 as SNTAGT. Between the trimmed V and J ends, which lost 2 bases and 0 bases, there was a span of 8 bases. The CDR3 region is CASSDDSLSYNEQFF. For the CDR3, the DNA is TGTGCCAGCAGTGACGACTCCCTCTCCTACAATGAGCAGTTCTTC.

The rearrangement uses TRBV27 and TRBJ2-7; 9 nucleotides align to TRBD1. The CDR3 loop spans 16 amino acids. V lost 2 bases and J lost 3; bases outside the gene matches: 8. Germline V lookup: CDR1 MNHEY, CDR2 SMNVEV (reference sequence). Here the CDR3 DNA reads TGTGCCAGCAGTTTAGGGGACAGGGTCGCCCACTACGAGCAGTACTTC. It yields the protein CASSLGDRVAHYEQYF.

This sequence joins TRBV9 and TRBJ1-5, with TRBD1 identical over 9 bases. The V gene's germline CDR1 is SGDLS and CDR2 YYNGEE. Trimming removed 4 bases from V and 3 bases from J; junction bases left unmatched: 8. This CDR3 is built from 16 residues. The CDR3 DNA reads TGTGCCAGCAGCCGGGGGGGGACAGGGAACAATCAGCCCCAGCATTTT. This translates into CASSRGGTGNNQPQHF.

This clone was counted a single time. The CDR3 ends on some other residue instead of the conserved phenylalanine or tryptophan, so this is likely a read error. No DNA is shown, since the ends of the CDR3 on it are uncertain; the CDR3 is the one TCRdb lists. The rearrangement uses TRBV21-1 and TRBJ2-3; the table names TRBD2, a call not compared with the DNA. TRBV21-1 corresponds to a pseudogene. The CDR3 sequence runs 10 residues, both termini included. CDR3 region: CASSKQEEGP.

The CDR3 DNA reads as TGTGCCAGCTCACCACCGCTGTCTACAGTCAACTATGGCTACACCTTC. Translation gives CASSPPLSTVNYGYTF. The chain joins TRBV18 to TRBJ1-2; D is uncertain. Between the trimmed V and J ends, which lost 0 bases and 2 bases, there was a span of 13 bases. Germline CDR1 is KGHSH and CDR2 is LQKENI. The CDR3 is 16 amino acids.

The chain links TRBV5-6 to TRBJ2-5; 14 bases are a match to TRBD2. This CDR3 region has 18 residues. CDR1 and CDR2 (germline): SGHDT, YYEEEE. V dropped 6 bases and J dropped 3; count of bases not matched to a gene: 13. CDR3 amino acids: CASTRWGTSGGLKETQYF. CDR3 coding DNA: TGTGCCAGCACCCGCTGGGGGACTAGCGGGGGCCTTAAAGAGACCCAGTACTTC. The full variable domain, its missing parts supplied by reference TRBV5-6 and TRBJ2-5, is DAGVTQSPTHLIKTRGQQVTLRCSPKSGHDTVSWYQQALGQGPQFIFQYYEEEERQRGNFPDRFSGHQFPNYSSELNVNALLLGDSALYLCASTRWGTSGGLKETQYFGPGTRLLVL.

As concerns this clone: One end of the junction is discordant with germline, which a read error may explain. The CDR3 loop reads CASTQDTTRKNTAVGYTF. The CDR3 nucleotides are TGTGCCAGCACCCAAGATACGACCCGTAAAAACACCGCCGTTGGCTACACCTTC. The J gene is TRBJ1-2, the V gene TRBV4-2; D unresolved. This CDR3 region has 18 residues. The germline gives CDR1 LGHNA, CDR2 YNFKEQ.

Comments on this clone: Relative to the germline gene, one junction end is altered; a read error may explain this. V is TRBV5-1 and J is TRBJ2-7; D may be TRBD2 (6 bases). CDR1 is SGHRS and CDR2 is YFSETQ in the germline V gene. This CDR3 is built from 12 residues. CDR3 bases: TGCGCCAGCAGCTTGGAGCGGGCACGCCTCAACTTC. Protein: CASSLERARLNF.

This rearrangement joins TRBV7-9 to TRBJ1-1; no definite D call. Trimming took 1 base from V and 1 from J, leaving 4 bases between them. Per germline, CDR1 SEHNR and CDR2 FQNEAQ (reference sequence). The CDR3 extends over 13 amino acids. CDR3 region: CASSLDTNTEAFF. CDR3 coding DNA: TGTGCCAGCAGCTTAGATACGAACACTGAAGCTTTCTTT.

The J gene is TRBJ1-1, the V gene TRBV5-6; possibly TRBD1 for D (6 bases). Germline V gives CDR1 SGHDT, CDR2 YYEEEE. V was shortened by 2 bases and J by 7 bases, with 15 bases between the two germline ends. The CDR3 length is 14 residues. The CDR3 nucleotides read TGTGCCAGCAGCTTACTCGACAGGCCACTTGAAGCTTTCTTT. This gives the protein CASSLLDRPLEAFF.

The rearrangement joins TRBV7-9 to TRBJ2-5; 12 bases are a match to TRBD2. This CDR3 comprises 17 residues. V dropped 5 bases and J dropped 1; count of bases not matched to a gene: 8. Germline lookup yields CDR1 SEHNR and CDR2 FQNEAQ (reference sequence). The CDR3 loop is CASSRIGLAGTQETQYF. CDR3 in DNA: TGTGCCAGCAGCCGAATCGGACTAGCGGGGACCCAAGAGACCCAGTACTTC.

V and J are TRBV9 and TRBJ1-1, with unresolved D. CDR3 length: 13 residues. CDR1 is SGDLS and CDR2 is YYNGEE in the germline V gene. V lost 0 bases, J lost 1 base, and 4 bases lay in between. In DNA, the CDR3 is TGTGCCAGCAGCGTAGGTACGAACACTGAAGCTTTCTTT. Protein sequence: CASSVGTNTEAFF.

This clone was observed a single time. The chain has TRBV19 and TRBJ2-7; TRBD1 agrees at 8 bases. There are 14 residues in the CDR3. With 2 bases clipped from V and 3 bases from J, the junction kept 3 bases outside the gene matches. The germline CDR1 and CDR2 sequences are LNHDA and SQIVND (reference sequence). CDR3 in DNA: TGTGCCAGTAGTATACTCGGGACAGGCTACGAGCAGTACTTC. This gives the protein CASSILGTGYEQYF.

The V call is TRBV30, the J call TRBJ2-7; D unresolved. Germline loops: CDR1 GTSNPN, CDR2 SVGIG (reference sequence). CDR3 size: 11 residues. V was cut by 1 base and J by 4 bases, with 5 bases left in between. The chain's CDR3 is CAWSAGYEQYF. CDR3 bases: TGTGCCTGGAGTGCCGGTTACGAGCAGTACTTC.

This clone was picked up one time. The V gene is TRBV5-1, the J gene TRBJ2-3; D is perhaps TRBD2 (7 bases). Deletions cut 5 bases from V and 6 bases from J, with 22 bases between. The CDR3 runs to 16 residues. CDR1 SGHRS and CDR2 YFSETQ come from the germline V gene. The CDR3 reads CASSSRWGGREDTQYF. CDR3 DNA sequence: TGCGCCAGCAGTTCCAGATGGGGGGGGCGAGAGGATACGCAGTATTTT.

The CDR3 region has the DNA TGCGCCAGCAGCGGGGGCGGGGGAGAGACCCAGTACTTC. Its translation is CASSGGGGETQYF. V usage is TRBV5-1 and J usage is TRBJ2-5, with D possibly matching TRBD2 (7 bases). V was clipped by 4 bases and J by 4 bases, with 11 bases between them. CDR3 size: 13 residues. Germline lookup yields CDR1 SGHRS and CDR2 YFSETQ.

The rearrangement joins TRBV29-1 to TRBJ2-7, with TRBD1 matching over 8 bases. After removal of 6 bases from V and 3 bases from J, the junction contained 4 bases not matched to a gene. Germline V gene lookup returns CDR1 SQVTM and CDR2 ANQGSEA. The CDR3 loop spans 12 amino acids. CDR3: CSVETGGYEQYF. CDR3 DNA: TGCAGCGTCGAAACAGGGGGCTACGAGCAGTACTTC.

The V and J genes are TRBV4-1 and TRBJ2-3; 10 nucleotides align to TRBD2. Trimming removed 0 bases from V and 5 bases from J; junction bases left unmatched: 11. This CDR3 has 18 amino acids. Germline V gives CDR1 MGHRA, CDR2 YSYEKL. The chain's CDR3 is CASSQESSGRASQDTQYF. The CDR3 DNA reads TGCGCCAGCAGCCAAGAATCTAGCGGGAGAGCATCTCAAGATACGCAGTATTTT.